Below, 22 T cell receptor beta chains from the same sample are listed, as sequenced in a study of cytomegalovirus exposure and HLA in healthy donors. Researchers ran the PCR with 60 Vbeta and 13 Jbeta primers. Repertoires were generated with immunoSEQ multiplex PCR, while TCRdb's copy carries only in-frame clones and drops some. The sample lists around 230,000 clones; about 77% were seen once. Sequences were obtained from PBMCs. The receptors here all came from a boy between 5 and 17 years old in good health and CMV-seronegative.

CDR3 in DNA: TGTGCCAGCAACCGCCAGGGGGGCATTAGCAATCAGCCCCAGCATTTT. Its protein product is CASNRQGGISNQPQHF. The V and J genes are TRBV28 and TRBJ1-5; 7 nucleotides agree with TRBD1. The CDR3 loop spans 16 amino acids. Germline-derived CDR1 and CDR2 are MDHEN and SYDVKM. Trimming cost V 7 bases and J 0 bases; bases outside gene matches: 9.

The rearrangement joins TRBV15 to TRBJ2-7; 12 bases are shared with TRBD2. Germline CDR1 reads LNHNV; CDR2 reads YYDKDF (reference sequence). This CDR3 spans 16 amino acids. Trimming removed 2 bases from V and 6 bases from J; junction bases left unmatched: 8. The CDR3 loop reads CATSRNLLAGGSEQYF. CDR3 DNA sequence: TGTGCCACCAGCAGAAACCTACTAGCGGGAGGATCCGAGCAGTACTTC. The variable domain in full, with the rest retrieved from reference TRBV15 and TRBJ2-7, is DAMVIQNPRYQVTQFGKPVTLSCSQTLNHNVMYWYQQKSSQAPKLLFHYYDKDFNNEADTPDNFQSRRPNTSFCFLDIRSPGLGDTAMYLCATSRNLLAGGSEQYFGPGTRLTVT.

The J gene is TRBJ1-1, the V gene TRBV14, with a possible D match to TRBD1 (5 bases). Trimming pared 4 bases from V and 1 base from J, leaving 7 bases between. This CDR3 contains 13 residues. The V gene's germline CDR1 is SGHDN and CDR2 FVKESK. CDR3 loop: CASSRGGNTEAFF. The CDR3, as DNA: TGTGCCAGCAGCCGGGGGGGGAACACTGAAGCTTTCTTT.

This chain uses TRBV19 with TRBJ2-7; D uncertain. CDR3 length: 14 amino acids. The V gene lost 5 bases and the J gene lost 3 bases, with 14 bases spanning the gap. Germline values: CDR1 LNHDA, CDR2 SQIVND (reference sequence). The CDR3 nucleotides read TGTGCCAGTAGTTTTGACAATCAAGTCTACGAGCAGTACTTC. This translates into CASSFDNQVYEQYF.

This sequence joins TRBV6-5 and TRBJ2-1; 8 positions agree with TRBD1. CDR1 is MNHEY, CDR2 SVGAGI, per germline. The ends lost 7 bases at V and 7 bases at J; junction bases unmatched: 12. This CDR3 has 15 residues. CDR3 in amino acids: CASIQTGTGINEQFF. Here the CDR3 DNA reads TGTGCCAGCATACAAACCGGGACAGGAATAAATGAGCAGTTCTTC.

The CDR3 loop is CSVVFSGSSYNEQFF. The CDR3 nucleotides read TGCAGCGTTGTCTTTAGCGGCAGCTCCTACAATGAGCAGTTCTTC. This chain connects TRBV29-1 to TRBJ2-1, with D perhaps matching TRBD2 (6 bases). The CDR3 has 15 residues. Trimming shortened V by 4 bases and J by 0 bases, and 13 bases separated the two germline ends. In germline, CDR1 is SQVTM, CDR2 ANQGSEA.

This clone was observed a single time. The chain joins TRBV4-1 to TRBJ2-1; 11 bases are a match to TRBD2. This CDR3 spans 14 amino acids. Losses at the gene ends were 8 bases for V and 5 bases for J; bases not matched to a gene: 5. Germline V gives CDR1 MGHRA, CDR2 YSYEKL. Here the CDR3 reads CASALAGGNNEQFF. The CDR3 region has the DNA TGCGCCAGCGCCCTAGCGGGGGGTAACAATGAGCAGTTCTTC.

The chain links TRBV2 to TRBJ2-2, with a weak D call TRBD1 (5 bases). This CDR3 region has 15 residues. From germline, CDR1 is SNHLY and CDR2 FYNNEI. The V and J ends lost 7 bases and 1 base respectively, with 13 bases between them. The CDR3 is CASNAKGLNTGELFF. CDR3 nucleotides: TGTGCCAGCAACGCCAAGGGGTTGAACACCGGGGAGCTGTTTTTT.

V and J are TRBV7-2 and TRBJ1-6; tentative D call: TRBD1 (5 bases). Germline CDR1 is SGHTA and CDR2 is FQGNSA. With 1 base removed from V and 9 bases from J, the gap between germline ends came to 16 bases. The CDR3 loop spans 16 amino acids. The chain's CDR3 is CASSLVGGGGGSPLHF. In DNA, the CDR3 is TGTGCCAGCAGCTTAGTGGGCGGGGGAGGCGGTTCACCCCTCCACTTT.

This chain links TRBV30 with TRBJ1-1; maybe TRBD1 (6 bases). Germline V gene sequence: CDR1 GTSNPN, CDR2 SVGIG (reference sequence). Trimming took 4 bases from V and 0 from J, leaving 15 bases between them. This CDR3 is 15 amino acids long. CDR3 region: CAWNWGLWMNTEAFF. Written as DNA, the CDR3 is TGTGCCTGGAATTGGGGGCTCTGGATGAACACTGAAGCTTTCTTT.

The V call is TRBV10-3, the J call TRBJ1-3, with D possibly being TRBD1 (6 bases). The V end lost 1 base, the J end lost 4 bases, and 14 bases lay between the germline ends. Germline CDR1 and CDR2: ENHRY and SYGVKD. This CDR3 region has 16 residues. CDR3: CAISEFITGQGNTIYF. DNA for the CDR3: TGTGCCATCAGTGAGTTCATCACAGGGCAGGGAAACACCATATATTTT.

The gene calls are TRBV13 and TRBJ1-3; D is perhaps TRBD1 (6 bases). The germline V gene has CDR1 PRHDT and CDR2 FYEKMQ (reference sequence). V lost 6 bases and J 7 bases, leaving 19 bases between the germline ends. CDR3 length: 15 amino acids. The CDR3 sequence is CASSSKPGGANTIYF. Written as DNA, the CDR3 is TGTGCCAGCAGTTCAAAACCGGGGGGCGCGAACACCATATATTTT.

In DNA form, the CDR3 reads TGTGCCCGCCTTGGACAGACCCCCTACGAGCAGTACTTC. Translation: CARLGQTPYEQYF. This rearrangement joins TRBV30 to TRBJ2-7, with D possibly matching TRBD1 (6 bases). V was shortened by 8 bases and J by 2 bases, with 16 bases between the two germline ends. This CDR3 has 13 residues. Germline assignment: CDR1 GTSNPN and CDR2 SVGIG (reference sequence).

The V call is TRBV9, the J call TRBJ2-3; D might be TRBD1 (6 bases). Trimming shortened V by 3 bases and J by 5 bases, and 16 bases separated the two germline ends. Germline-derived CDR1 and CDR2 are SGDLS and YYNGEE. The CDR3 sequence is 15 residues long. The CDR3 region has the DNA TGTGCCAGCAGCGGAGGGGGTCTTGGGATAGATACGCAGTATTTT. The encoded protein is CASSGGGLGIDTQYF.

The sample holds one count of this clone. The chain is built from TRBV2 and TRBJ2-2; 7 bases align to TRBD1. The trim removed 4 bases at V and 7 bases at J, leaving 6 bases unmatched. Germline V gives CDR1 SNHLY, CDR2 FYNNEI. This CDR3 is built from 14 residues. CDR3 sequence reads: CASSANRGVGELFF. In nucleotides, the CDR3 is TGTGCCAGCAGTGCCAACAGGGGAGTCGGGGAGCTGTTTTTT.

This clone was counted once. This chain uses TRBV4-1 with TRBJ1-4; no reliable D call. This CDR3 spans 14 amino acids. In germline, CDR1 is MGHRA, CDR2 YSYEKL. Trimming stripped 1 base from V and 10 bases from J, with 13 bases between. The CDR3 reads CASSQVPLIVKLFF. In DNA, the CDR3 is TGCGCCAGCAGCCAAGTACCGCTTATAGTAAAACTGTTTTTT.

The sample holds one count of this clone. In DNA form, the CDR3 reads TGTGCCAGCGAACCCCAGGGGGGCTATGGCTACACCTTC. Protein product: CASEPQGGYGYTF. The rearrangement uses TRBV2 and TRBJ1-2; 7 nucleotides match TRBD1. Germline CDR1 reads SNHLY; CDR2 reads FYNNEI. This CDR3 is built from 13 residues. Trimming removed 8 bases from V and 4 bases from J; junction bases left unmatched: 7.

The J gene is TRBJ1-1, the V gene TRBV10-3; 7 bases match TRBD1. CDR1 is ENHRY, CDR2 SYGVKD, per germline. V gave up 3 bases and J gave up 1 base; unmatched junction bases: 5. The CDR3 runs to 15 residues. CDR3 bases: TGTGCCATCAGTGAAGGGGGCGCAGGGAACACTGAAGCTTTCTTT. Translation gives CAISEGGAGNTEAFF.

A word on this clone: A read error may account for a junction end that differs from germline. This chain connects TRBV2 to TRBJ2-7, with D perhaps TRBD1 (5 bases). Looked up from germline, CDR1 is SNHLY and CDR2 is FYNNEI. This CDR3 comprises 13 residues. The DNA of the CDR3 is TGTGCCAGCAGTACCTTCTTCCTGGGGCGGCCGGACTTC. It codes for CASSTFFLGRPDF.

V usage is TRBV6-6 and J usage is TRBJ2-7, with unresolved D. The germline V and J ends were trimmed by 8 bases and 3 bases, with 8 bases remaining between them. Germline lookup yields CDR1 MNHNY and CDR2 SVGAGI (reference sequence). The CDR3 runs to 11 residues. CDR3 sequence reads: CASSLYYEQYF. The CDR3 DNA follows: TGTGCCAGCTCCCTCTACTACGAGCAGTACTTC.

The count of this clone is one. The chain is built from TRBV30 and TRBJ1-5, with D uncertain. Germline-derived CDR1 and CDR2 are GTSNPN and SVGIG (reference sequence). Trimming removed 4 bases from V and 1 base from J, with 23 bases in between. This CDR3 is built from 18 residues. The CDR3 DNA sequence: TGTGCCTGGACCCGGAGGGAGGTTCCTTTATTGAGCAATCAGCCCCAGCATTTT. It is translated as CAWTRREVPLLSNQPQHF.

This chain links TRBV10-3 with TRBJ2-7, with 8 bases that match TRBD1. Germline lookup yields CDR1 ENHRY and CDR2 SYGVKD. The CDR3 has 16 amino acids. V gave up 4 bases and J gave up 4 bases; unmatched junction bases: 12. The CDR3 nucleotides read TGTGCCATCAGTGCCCCTCCTGGACAGGGAAAATACGAGCAGTACTTC. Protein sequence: CAISAPPGQGKYEQYF.